A selection of T cell receptor beta chains follows, all from one sample in a study of T-cell memory formation after mild COVID-19. TCRdb reprocessed the 5' RACE reads with MiXCR, giving one entry per CDR3 protein. The data show hundreds of thousands of distinct CDR3 sequences, 15% seen once. Material for sequencing was PBMCs or a T cell subset sorted from them (not recorded which). These receptors were obtained from a man younger than 35 who had mild COVID-19 (a few samples of this study predate the infection). Cell type and time point are not known. CDR3s include the opening cysteine and the closing phenylalanine or tryptophan. D genes are given only for firm matches. Some rows mark clone size as missing; the rest say once, few, many or name a class of expanded clone.

D: NA
size: few
J: TRBJ2-3
V: TRBV27
CDR3: CASSLSVGRTDTQYF
DNA: TGTGCCAGCAGTTTATCAGTGGGACGCACAGATACGCAGTATTTT

D: NA
size: NA
J: TRBJ1-3
V: TRBV29-1
CDR3: CSVDRDYSGNTIYF
DNA: TGCAGCGTTGATAGAGACTACTCTGGAAACACCATATATTTT

D: NA
size: few
J: TRBJ2-2
V: TRBV3-1
CDR3: CASSRQGELFF
DNA: TGTGCCAGCAGTAGACAGGGGGAGCTGTTTTTT

D: TRBD2
size: few
J: TRBJ2-2
V: TRBV7-2
CDR3: CASSLVAGVSTGELFF
DNA: TGTGCCAGCAGCTTAGTAGCGGGGGTTTCCACCGGGGAGCTGTTTTTT

D: TRBD1
size: few
J: TRBJ2-3
V: TRBV11-2
CDR3: CASSLDGLGTVGRTDTQYF
DNA: TGTGCCAGCAGCTTAGATGGGTTAGGGACAGTGGGAAGGACAGATACGCAGTATTTT

D: NA
size: NA
J: TRBJ2-1
V: TRBV5-4
CDR3: CASSTPDRYNEQFF
DNA: TGTGCCAGCAGCACCCCGGACAGATACAATGAGCAGTTCTTC

D: NA
size: few
J: TRBJ2-7
V: TRBV27
CDR3: CASSLVRQGSEQYF
DNA: TGTGCCAGCAGTTTAGTCCGCCAGGGGTCGGAGCAGTACTTC

D: TRBD1
size: few
J: TRBJ2-5
V: TRBV6-6
CDR3: CASSVSGTGNDETQYF
DNA: TGTGCCAGCAGTGTATCCGGGACAGGGAACGATGAGACCCAGTACTTC

D: NA
size: NA
J: TRBJ2-5
V: TRBV7-6
CDR3: CASSLLGQGGETQYF
DNA: TGTGCCAGCAGCTTACTAGGACAGGGAGGGGAGACCCAGTACTTC

D: NA
size: NA
J: TRBJ2-2
V: TRBV12-3/TRBV12-4
CDR3: CASSLHREGSGELFF
DNA: TGTGCCAGCAGTTTACACAGGGAGGGTTCCGGGGAGCTGTTTTTT

D: NA
size: few
J: TRBJ2-5
V: TRBV6-5
CDR3: CASSYSAGQETQYF
DNA: TGTGCCAGCAGTTACTCGGCAGGACAAGAGACCCAGTACTTC

D: NA
size: few
J: TRBJ2-5
V: TRBV20-1
CDR3: CSARGGGSGETQYF
DNA: TGCAGTGCTAGGGGGGGAGGTAGCGGAGAGACCCAGTACTTC

D: NA
size: many
J: TRBJ2-1
V: TRBV12-3/TRBV12-4
CDR3: CASRPGGPLNEQFF
DNA: TGTGCCAGCAGGCCTGGGGGACCCCTCAATGAGCAGTTCTTC

D: NA
size: few
J: TRBJ2-6
V: TRBV10-3
CDR3: CAISEGAGANVLTF
DNA: TGTGCCATCAGCGAGGGGGCTGGGGCCAACGTCCTGACTTTC

D: NA
size: NA
J: TRBJ2-3
V: TRBV7-9
CDR3: CASSFDLGARTDTQYF
DNA: TGTGCCAGCAGCTTCGACCTAGGGGCGAGGACAGATACGCAGTATTTT

D: NA
size: few
J: TRBJ1-1
V: TRBV4-3
CDR3: CASSQGHLTEAFF
DNA: TGCGCCAGCAGCCAGGGACACCTCACTGAAGCTTTCTTT

D: TRBD2
size: NA
J: TRBJ2-3
V: TRBV7-3
CDR3: CASSLGPPGLGLDTQYF
DNA: TGTGCCAGCAGCCTGGGACCGCCGGGACTAGGCCTAGATACGCAGTATTTT

D: TRBD1
size: few
J: TRBJ2-1
V: TRBV5-6
CDR3: CASRPQGVTYNEQFF
DNA: TGTGCCAGCAGACCCCAGGGGGTTACCTACAATGAGCAGTTCTTC

D: TRBD2
size: few
J: TRBJ2-3
V: TRBV29-1
CDR3: CSVEEAGADTQYF
DNA: TGCAGCGTTGAAGAGGCGGGAGCAGATACGCAGTATTTT

D: TRBD1
size: NA
J: TRBJ1-1
V: TRBV3-1
CDR3: CASSGQGVGTEAFF
DNA: TGTGCCAGCAGCGGCCAGGGGGTGGGCACTGAAGCTTTCTTT

D: NA
size: NA
J: TRBJ2-1
V: TRBV7-2
CDR3: CASSLAGTLWRNEQFF
DNA: TGTGCCAGCAGCTTAGCCGGGACCCTTTGGCGCAATGAGCAGTTCTTC

D: TRBD2
size: NA
J: TRBJ2-1
V: TRBV5-1
CDR3: CASTMTGGTISEQFF
DNA: TGCGCCAGCACAATGACGGGGGGTACTATTAGCGAGCAGTTCTTC

D: TRBD2
size: few
J: TRBJ2-1
V: TRBV7-2
CDR3: CASSPPLAGIGNEQFF
DNA: TGTGCCAGCAGCCCCCCACTAGCGGGGATAGGAAATGAGCAGTTCTTC

D: NA
size: NA
J: TRBJ1-2
V: TRBV5-1
CDR3: CASSLGGTGPSGYTF
DNA: TGCGCCAGCAGCTTGGGGGGGACGGGCCCTTCGGGCTACACCTTC

D: TRBD1
size: few
J: TRBJ2-7
V: TRBV7-2
CDR3: CASSFLRGTGTNEQYF
DNA: TGTGCCAGCAGCTTCCTGCGGGGGACAGGGACGAACGAGCAGTACTTC

D: TRBD2
size: NA
J: TRBJ2-3
V: TRBV7-9
CDR3: CASSFTSGGAGDTQYF
DNA: TGTGCCAGCAGCTTTACTAGCGGGGGGGCGGGAGATACGCAGTATTTT

D: TRBD1
size: NA
J: TRBJ2-7
V: TRBV5-1
CDR3: CASSKGTVYEQYF
DNA: TGCGCCAGCAGCAAGGGGACAGTCTACGAGCAGTACTTC

D: NA
size: few
J: TRBJ1-3
V: TRBV4-3
CDR3: CASSQDFSGDGNTIYF
DNA: TGCGCCAGCAGCCAAGATTTCTCGGGAGATGGAAACACCATATATTTT

D: TRBD1
size: many
J: TRBJ2-1
V: TRBV6-6
CDR3: CASSSGNRGSTNEQFF
DNA: TGTGCCAGCAGTTCGGGAAACAGGGGATCAACCAATGAGCAGTTCTTC

D: NA
size: NA
J: TRBJ1-1
V: TRBV4-3
CDR3: CASSQVRGRHTEAFF
DNA: TGCGCCAGCAGCCAAGTAAGGGGCAGGCACACTGAAGCTTTCTTT

D: NA
size: NA
J: TRBJ2-1
V: TRBV7-2
CDR3: CASSLAYGTGNEQFF
DNA: TGTGCCAGCAGCTTAGCGTACGGTACAGGGAATGAGCAGTTCTTC

D: NA
size: few
J: TRBJ1-3
V: TRBV27
CDR3: CASSQYGRSGNTIYF
DNA: TGTGCCAGCAGTCAGTACGGGCGCTCTGGAAACACCATATATTTT

D: TRBD2
size: NA
J: TRBJ2-6
V: TRBV5-4
CDR3: CASSGGGVSSGANVLTF
DNA: TGTGCCAGCAGCGGGGGAGGGGTTTCCTCTGGGGCCAACGTCCTGACTTTC

D: TRBD1
size: NA
J: TRBJ2-5
V: TRBV20-1
CDR3: CSARNPGQGIETQYF
DNA: TGCAGTGCTAGAAATCCGGGACAGGGGATTGAGACCCAGTACTTC

D: NA
size: many
J: TRBJ2-7
V: TRBV18
CDR3: CASSPGGHSYEQYF
DNA: TGTGCCAGCTCACCCGGGGGGCACTCCTACGAGCAGTACTTC

D: TRBD1
size: NA
J: TRBJ2-7
V: TRBV7-9
CDR3: CASSLAHSTGNEQYF
DNA: TGTGCCAGCAGCTTAGCCCACTCGACAGGGAACGAGCAGTACTTC

D: NA
size: NA
J: TRBJ1-6
V: TRBV18
CDR3: CASSPDGLSPLHF
DNA: TGTGCCAGCTCACCAGACGGTTTATCACCCCTCCACTTT

D: NA
size: NA
J: TRBJ1-5
V: TRBV12-3/TRBV12-4
CDR3: CASSSPPGQLSDGNQPQHF
DNA: TGTGCCAGCAGTTCCCCCCCGGGACAACTTAGTGACGGCAATCAGCCCCAGCATTTT

D: TRBD1
size: few
J: TRBJ1-1
V: TRBV5-6
CDR3: CASSLKLTGTGSTEAFF
DNA: TGTGCCAGCAGCCTTAAACTGACCGGGACAGGGAGCACTGAAGCTTTCTTT

D: NA
size: NA
J: TRBJ1-1
V: TRBV5-1
CDR3: CASRVVAGDEAFF
DNA: TGCGCCAGCAGAGTTGTGGCAGGGGATGAAGCTTTCTTT

D: TRBD2
size: few
J: TRBJ2-7
V: TRBV5-1
CDR3: CASSLDRHVGREQYF
DNA: TGCGCCAGCAGCTTGGATAGGCATGTCGGGAGGGAGCAGTACTTC

D: NA
size: NA
J: TRBJ1-5
V: TRBV6-1
CDR3: CASRTDSHIYSNQPQHF
DNA: TGTGCCAGCAGGACAGACTCACACATATATAGCAATCAGCCCCAGCATTTT